This passage covers 10 T cell receptor beta chains from one sample sequenced in a study of vaccination and CD4 T cells after COVID-19 (dated by TCRdb to the early 2020s). Antigen specificity for these receptors is unknown. The library was obtained by PCR. TCRdb shows the sequencer as Illumina iSeq 100. At the Johns Hopkins FTIC core, DNA from the cultured CD4+ T cells underwent TCR sequencing with the Oncomine TCR Beta short-read assay. TCRdb reworked the public reads: Q25 trimming with fastp, MiXCR clone assembly, productive beta chains retained. Each record represents a unique CDR3 protein, reported with the most common genes and DNA among its rows. Counted in this sample were around 16,000 distinct CDR3 sequences; around 72% of them appeared once. Together, the top ten hold over 9% of the sample. Per the publication, the treatment or condition label means: roughly nine-day PBMC culture with coronavirus spike peptide pools or control peptides (ViraFEST assay).

The sequencing used CD4+ T cells from blood, cultured in vitro, collected after SARS-CoV-2 vaccination. All receptors derive from a human donor who received a COVID-19 vaccine.

This sequence joins TRBV4-2 and TRBJ1-1; perhaps TRBD1 as D (6 bases). This CDR3 has 13 residues. Germline CDR1 reads LGHNA; CDR2 reads YNFKEQ. V lost 0 bases to trimming and J lost 6 bases, with 8 bases between them. The CDR3 DNA follows: TGTGCCAGCAGCCAAGATACAGGGTCTGAAGCTTTCTTT. It is translated as CASSQDTGSEAFF.

The chain combines TRBV20-1 with TRBJ1-2; no clear D gene. Trimming left V 2 bases short and J 4 bases short, with 17 bases between. The CDR3 runs to 15 residues. The V gene's germline CDR1 is DFQATT and CDR2 SNEGSKA (reference sequence). The DNA for the CDR3 is TGCAGTGCTAGACCATCGACTGGTCGGGCCTATGGCTACACCTTC. This codes for CSARPSTGRAYGYTF.

The chain links TRBV5-1 to TRBJ1-2; TRBD1 aligns across 7 bases. Per germline, CDR1 SGHRS and CDR2 YFSETQ. The ends lost 4 bases at V and 0 bases at J; junction bases unmatched: 3. This CDR3 region has 14 residues. In DNA, the CDR3 is TGCGCCAGCAGCAAGGGACAGCCTAACTATGGCTACACCTTC. Translated, it gives CASSKGQPNYGYTF. The full variable domain, with the rest looked up from reference TRBV5-1 and TRBJ1-2, is KAGVTQTPRYLIKTRGQQVTLSCSPISGHRSVSWYQQTPGQGLQFLFEYFSETQRNKGNFPGRFSGRQFSNSRSEMNVSTLELGDSALYLCASSKGQPNYGYTFGSGTRLTVV.

The gene calls are TRBV6-4 and TRBJ2-2; unclear D gene. CDR1 and CDR2 from the germline V gene are MRHNA and SNTAGT. Trimming removed 3 bases from V and 7 bases from J, with 6 bases in between. This CDR3 region has 12 residues. The CDR3 DNA is TGTGCCAGCAGTGAGCGGTACGGGGAGCTGTTTTTT. This codes for CASSERYGELFF.

The chain has TRBV6-1 and TRBJ1-5; 10 nucleotides agree with TRBD1. V shed 3 bases and J 4 bases; nucleotides not matched to a gene: 3. The CDR3 runs to 15 residues. The germline gives CDR1 MNHNS, CDR2 SASEGT. In nucleotides, the CDR3 is TGTGCCAGCAGTGATCTGGACAGGGGGAATCAGCCCCAGCATTTT. It is translated as CASSDLDRGNQPQHF.

This clonotype was counted only a few times. The chain couples TRBV7-8 to TRBJ2-2; TRBD1 matches at 8 bases. V gave up 0 bases and J gave up 1 base; unmatched junction bases: 1. The V gene's germline CDR1 is SGHVS and CDR2 FQNEAQ. The CDR3 is 16 residues long. The DNA for the CDR3 is TGTGCCAGCAGCTTAGCCGGGACAGGGAACACCGGGGAGCTGTTTTTT. This codes for CASSLAGTGNTGELFF.

This chain joins TRBV29-1 and TRBJ2-5; the match to TRBD1 covers 8 bases. With 6 bases clipped from V and 3 bases from J, the junction kept 6 bases outside the gene matches. This CDR3 is built from 13 residues. CDR1 and CDR2 from the germline V gene are SQVTM and ANQGSEA. The CDR3 DNA follows: TGCAGCGTCTCAGGACAGGGAAAAGAGACCCAGTACTTC. Translating gives CSVSGQGKETQYF. Supplemented by reference TRBV29-1 and TRBJ2-5, the full variable domain reads SAVISQKPSRDICQRGTSLTIQCQVDSQVTMMFWYRQQPGQSLTLIATANQGSEATYESGFVIDKFPISRPNLTFSTLTVSNMSPEDSSIYLCSVSGQGKETQYFGPGTRLLVL.

The rearrangement links TRBV19 to TRBJ2-6; 8 nucleotides line up with TRBD1. Germline assignment: CDR1 LNHDA and CDR2 SQIVND (reference sequence). CDR3 length equals 18 residues. V dropped 10 bases and J dropped 1; count of bases not matched to a gene: 15. The CDR3 sequence: CATLEIGQGRSGANVLTF. The DNA of the CDR3 is TGTGCCACTCTCGAGATTGGACAGGGCAGATCTGGGGCCAACGTCCTGACTTTC.

The chain carries TRBV7-9 and TRBJ2-5; 13 nucleotides agree with TRBD2. The CDR3 covers 15 residues. Germline lookup yields CDR1 SEHNR and CDR2 FQNEAQ (reference sequence). V was clipped by 5 bases and J by 5 bases; unmatched bases: 5. The CDR3 DNA reads TGTGCCAGCAGCCCTGGGACTAGCGGGGCGGAGACCCAGTACTTC. This translates into CASSPGTSGAETQYF.

The J gene is TRBJ2-5, the V gene TRBV24-1; D gene ambiguous. Germline CDR1 KGHDR, CDR2 SFDVKD. Trimming took off 4 bases at V and 0 bases at J, with 11 bases between the two ends. This CDR3 has 15 amino acids. The CDR3 coding sequence is TGTGCCACCAGTGACTTTGACACGTACCAAGAGACCCAGTACTTC. Amino acid sequence: CATSDFDTYQETQYF.